The clone carrying this T cell receptor beta chain turned up a few times. The antigen remains unidentified. TCRdb re-analysed the reads in MiXCR, keeping a single row per CDR3 protein. The sample has roughly 990,000 distinct CDR3 sequences, around 32% seen once. The V end was cut by 5 bases, the J end by 4 bases, with 10 bases between. This CDR3 is 13 amino acids long. CDR1 and CDR2 from the germline V gene are LNHDA and SQIVND (reference sequence). These data belong to a study of T cell repertoires in cytomegalovirus infection. This TCR derives from a human donor in good health (CMV status not recorded). Some clones in this sample may be carry-over from other donors' samples. The sequenced sample was cultured CD8+ T cells from PBMCs, obtained from culture after CMV antigen stimulation. The rearrangement uses TRBV19 and TRBJ2-3; D may be TRBD1 or TRBD2 (5 bases each). The CDR3 DNA reads TGTGCCAGTAGTTACGGGGCCGCAGATACGCAGTATTTT. It specifies CASSYGAADTQYF.